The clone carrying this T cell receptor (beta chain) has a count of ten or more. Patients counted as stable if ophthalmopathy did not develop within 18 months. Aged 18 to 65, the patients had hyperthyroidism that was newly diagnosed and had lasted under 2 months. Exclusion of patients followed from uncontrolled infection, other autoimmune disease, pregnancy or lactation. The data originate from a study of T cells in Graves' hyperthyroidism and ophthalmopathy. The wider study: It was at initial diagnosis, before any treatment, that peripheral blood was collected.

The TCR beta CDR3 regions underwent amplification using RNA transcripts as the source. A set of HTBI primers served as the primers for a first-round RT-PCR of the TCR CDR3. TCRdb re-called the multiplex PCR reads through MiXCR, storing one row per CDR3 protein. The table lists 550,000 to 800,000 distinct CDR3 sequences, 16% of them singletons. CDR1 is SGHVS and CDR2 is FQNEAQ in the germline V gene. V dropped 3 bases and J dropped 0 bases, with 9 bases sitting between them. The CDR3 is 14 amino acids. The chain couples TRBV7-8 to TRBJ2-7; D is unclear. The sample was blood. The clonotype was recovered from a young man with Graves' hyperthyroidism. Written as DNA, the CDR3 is TGTGCCAGCAGCTTGGAAAGCTCCTCCTACGAGCAGTACTTC. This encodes CASSLESSSYEQYF.